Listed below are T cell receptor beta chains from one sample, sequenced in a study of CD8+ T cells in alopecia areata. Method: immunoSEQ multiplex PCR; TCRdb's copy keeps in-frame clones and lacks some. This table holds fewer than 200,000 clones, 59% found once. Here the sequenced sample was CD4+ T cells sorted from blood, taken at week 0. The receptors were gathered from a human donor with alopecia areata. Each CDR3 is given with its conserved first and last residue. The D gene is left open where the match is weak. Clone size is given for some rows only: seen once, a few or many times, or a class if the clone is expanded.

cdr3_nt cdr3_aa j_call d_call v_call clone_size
TGTGCCATCAGTGGGGACAGTATGGGCGAGCAGTACTTC CAISGDSMGEQYF TRBJ2-7 TRBD1 TRBV10-3 NA
TGCAGCGCCACGGACAGTGGCGAGGGGGAAAAACTGTTTTTT CSATDSGEGEKLFF TRBJ1-4 NA TRBV29-1 NA
TGCAGCGTTGCAGGGGGCAGGGATCAGCCCCAGCATTTT CSVAGGRDQPQHF TRBJ1-5 TRBD1 TRBV29-1 NA
TGTGCCTGGAGTTCTGGGGGGCTAGGAAACACCATATATTTT CAWSSGGLGNTIYF TRBJ1-3 NA TRBV30 few
TGTGCCAGCAGCCCACGGACAGGGGTCGCTGAAGCTTTCTTT CASSPRTGVAEAFF TRBJ1-1 TRBD1 TRBV11-3 few
TGCGCCAGCAGCCAAGATGGGGGGACAGCGAACACTGAAGCTTTCTTT CASSQDGGTANTEAFF TRBJ1-1 TRBD1 TRBV4-1 NA
TGTGCCACCAGCAGAGAAAGGCAATTTAATGAAAAACTGTTTTTT CATSRERQFNEKLFF TRBJ1-4 NA TRBV15 NA
TGCGCCAGCAGTCCCCCCTCGGCCCAGCCCCAGCATTTT CASSPPSAQPQHF TRBJ1-5 NA TRBV23-1 NA
TGCGCCAGCAGCCAAGCCGACAGGTACAGTGAGCAGTTCTTC CASSQADRYSEQFF TRBJ2-1 NA TRBV4-1 once
TGTGCCAGCAGCTTGGCCCGGGCAGGGGGGACAGGCTACACCTTC CASSLARAGGTGYTF TRBJ1-2 TRBD1 TRBV5-4 NA
TGTGCTAGTGGTTTGGTACGGACAGGGGTGTATGAGCAGTTCTTC CASGLVRTGVYEQFF TRBJ2-1 TRBD1 TRBV12-5 NA